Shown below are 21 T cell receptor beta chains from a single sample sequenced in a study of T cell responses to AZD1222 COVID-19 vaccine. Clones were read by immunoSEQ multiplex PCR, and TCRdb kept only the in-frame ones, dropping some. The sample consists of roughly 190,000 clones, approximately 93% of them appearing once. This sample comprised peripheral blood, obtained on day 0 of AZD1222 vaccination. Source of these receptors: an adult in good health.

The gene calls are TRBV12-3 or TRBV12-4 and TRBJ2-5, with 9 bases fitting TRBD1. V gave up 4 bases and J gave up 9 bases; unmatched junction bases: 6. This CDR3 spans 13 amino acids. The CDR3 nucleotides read TGTGCCAGCAGTTACAGGGGGCGAGGGCCCCAGTACTTC. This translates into CASSYRGRGPQYF.

Written as DNA, the CDR3 is TGTGCCCGCCAAGGGGGTACAGATACGCAGTATTTT. This codes for CARQGGTDTQYF. The rearrangement joins TRBV6-8 to TRBJ2-3, with a possible D match to TRBD1 (6 bases). CDR1 and CDR2 from the germline V gene are MNHGY and SAAAGT. Deletions cut 11 bases from V and 3 bases from J, with 12 bases between. The CDR3 covers 12 residues.

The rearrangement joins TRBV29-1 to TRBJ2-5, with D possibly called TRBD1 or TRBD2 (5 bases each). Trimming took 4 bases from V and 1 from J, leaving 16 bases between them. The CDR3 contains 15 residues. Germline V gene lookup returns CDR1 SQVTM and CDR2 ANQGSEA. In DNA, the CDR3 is TGCAGCGTTGTGGTCGGGGCAGGACCCCAAGAGACCCAGTACTTC. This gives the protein CSVVVGAGPQETQYF.

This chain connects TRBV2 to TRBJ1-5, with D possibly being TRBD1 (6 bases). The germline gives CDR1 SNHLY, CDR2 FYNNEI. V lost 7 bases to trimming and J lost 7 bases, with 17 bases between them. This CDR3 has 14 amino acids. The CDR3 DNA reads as TGTGCCAGCAAGGAACAGGGACCACGGCAGCCCCAGCATTTT. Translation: CASKEQGPRQPQHF.

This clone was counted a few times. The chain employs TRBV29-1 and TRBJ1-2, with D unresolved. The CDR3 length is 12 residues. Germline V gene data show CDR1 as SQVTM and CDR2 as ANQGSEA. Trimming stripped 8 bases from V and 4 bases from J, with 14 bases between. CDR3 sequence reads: CSFGVGVYGYTF. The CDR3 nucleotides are TGCAGCTTTGGGGTTGGTGTCTATGGCTACACCTTC.

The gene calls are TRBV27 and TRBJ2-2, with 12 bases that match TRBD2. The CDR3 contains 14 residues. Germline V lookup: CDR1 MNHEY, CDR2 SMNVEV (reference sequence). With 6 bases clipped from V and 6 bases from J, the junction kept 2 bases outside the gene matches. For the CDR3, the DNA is TGTGCCAGCAGGACTAGCGGGGGCCCCGGGGAGCTGTTTTTT. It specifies CASRTSGGPGELFF.

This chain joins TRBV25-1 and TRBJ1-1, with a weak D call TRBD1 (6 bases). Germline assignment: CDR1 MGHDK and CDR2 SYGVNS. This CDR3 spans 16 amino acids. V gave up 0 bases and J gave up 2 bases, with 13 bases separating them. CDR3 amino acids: CASSEYVIQGNTEAFF. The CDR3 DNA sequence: TGTGCCAGCAGTGAATATGTCATACAGGGTAACACTGAAGCTTTCTTT.

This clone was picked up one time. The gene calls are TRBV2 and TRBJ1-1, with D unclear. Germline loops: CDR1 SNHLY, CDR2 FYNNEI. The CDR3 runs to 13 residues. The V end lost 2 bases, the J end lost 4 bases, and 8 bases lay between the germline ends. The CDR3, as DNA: TGTGCCAGCAGTGAATGGTCCCGCACTGAAGCTTTCTTT. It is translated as CASSEWSRTEAFF.

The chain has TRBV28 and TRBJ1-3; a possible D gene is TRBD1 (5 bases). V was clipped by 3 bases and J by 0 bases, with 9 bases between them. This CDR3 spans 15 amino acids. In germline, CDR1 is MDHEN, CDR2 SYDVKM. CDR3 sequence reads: CASSLRDPSGNTIYF. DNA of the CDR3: TGTGCCAGCAGTTTGAGGGACCCCTCTGGAAACACCATATATTTT.

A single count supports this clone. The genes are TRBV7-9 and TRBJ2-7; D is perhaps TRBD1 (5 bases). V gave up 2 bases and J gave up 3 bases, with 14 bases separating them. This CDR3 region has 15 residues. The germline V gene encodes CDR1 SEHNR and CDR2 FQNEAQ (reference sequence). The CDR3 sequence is CASSLRGEGNYEQYF. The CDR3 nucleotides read TGTGCCAGCAGCTTAAGGGGCGAAGGGAACTACGAGCAGTACTTC.

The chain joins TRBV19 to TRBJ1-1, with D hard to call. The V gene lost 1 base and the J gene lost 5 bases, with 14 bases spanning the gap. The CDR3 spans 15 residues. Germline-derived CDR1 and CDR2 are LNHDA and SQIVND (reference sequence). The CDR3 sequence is CASSIAPGVGTEAFF. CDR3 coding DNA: TGTGCCAGTAGTATAGCACCAGGCGTAGGTACTGAAGCTTTCTTT.

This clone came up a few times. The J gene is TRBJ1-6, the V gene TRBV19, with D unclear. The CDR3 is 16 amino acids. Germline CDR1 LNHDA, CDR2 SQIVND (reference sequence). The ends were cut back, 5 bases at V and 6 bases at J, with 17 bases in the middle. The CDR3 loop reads CASSLGPGERNSPLHF. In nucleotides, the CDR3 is TGTGCCAGTAGTCTAGGACCGGGTGAACGTAATTCACCCCTCCACTTT.

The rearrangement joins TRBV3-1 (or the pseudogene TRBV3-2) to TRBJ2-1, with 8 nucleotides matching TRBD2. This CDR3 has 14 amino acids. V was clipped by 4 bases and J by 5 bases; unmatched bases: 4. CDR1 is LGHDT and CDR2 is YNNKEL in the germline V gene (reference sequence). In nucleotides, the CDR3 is TGTGCCAGCAGCCGGCGGGAGGCCGACAATGAGCAGTTCTTC. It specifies CASSRREADNEQFF.

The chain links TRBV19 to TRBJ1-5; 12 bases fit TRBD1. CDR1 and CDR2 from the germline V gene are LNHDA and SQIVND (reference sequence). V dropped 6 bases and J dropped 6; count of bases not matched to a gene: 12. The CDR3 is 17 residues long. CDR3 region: CASRVEDGTGGTQPQHF. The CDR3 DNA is TGTGCCAGTAGAGTCGAGGACGGGACAGGGGGCACTCAGCCCCAGCATTTT.

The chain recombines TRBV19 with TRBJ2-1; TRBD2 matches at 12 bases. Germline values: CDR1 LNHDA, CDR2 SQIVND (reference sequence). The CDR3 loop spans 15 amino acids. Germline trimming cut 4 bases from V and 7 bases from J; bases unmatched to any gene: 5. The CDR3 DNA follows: TGTGCCAGTAGTACACTAGCGGGAGGAGATAATGAGCAGTTCTTC. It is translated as CASSTLAGGDNEQFF.

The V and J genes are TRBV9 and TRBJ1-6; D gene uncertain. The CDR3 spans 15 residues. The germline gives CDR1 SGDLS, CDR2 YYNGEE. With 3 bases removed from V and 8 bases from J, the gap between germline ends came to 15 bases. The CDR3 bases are TGTGCCAGCAGCGCCGGAGGTAGTGATCATTCACCCCTCCACTTT. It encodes CASSAGGSDHSPLHF.

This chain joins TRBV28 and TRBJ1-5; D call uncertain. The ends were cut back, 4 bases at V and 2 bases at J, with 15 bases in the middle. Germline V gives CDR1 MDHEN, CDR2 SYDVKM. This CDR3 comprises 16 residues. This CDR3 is CASSSLAMGGNQPQHF. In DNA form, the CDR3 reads TGTGCCAGCAGTTCCCTGGCTATGGGCGGCAATCAGCCCCAGCATTTT.

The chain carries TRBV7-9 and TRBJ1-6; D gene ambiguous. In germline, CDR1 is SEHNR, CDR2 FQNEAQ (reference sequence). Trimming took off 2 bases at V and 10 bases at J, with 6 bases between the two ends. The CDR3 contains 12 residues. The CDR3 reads CASSLSRSPLHF. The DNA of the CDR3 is TGTGCCAGCAGCTTAAGTAGGTCACCCCTCCACTTT.

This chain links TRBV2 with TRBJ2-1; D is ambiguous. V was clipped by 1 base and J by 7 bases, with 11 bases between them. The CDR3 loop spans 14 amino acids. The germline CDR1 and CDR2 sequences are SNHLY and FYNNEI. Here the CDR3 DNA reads TGTGCCAGCAGTGAAGGGAACCAGAAGAATGAGCAGTTCTTC. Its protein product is CASSEGNQKNEQFF. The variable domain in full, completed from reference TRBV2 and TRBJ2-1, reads EPEVTQTPSHQVTQMGQEVILRCVPISNHLYFYWYRQILGQKVEFLVSFYNNEISEKSEIFDDQFSVERPDGSNFTLKIRSTKLEDSAMYFCASSEGNQKNEQFFGPGTRLTVL.

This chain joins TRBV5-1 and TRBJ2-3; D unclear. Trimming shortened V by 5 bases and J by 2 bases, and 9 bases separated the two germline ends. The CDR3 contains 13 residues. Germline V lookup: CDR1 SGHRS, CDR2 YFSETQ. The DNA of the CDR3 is TGCGCCAGCAGGGATACAAACACAGATACGCAGTATTTT. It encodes CASRDTNTDTQYF.

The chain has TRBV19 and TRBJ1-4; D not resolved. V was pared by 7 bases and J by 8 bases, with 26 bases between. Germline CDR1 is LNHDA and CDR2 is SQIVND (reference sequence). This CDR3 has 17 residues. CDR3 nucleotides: TGTGCCAGTACCCCTCCCCCACAGCATGGGATACAGGAAAAACTGTTTTTT. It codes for CASTPPPQHGIQEKLFF.